This TCR beta chain is from a study of blood T cell repertoires in COVID-19. Study information: COVID-19 samples, acute and convalescent, were from the United States, Italy and Spain. Sample material is recorded as cDNA or gDNA derived from T cells, B-cell-depleted T cells, or PBMCs.

Germline V gives CDR1 MDHEN, CDR2 SYDVKM. There are 15 residues in the CDR3. V was cut by 7 bases and J by 4 bases, with 16 bases left in between. This table comes from immunoSEQ multiplex PCR, and its TCRdb copy is limited to in-frame clones, with some not included. The sample lists fewer than 300,000 clones, 70% to 90% seen once, with 0.85% to 0.9% in the top ten. The chain carries TRBV28 and TRBJ1-4; tentatively, D is TRBD1 (5 bases). This clonotype was obtained from a human donor with COVID-19, enrolled during active disease. The donor label of this sample is uncertain. The specimen sequenced was peripheral blood. For the CDR3, the DNA is TGTGCCAGCACTGCCGCGCTGGGGGGTAATGAAAAACTGTTTTTT. Translated: CASTAALGGNEKLFF. Combining the CDR3 with reference TRBV28 and TRBJ1-4 gives the whole variable domain DVKVTQSSRYLVKRTGEKVFLECVQDMDHENMFWYRQDPGLGLRLIYFSYDVKMKEKGDIPEGYSVSREKKERFSLILESASTNQTSMYLCASTAALGGNEKLFFGSGTQLSVL.